One and the same sample provided the 12 T cell receptor beta chains below, sequenced in a study of blood T cells in healthy people across ages. PCR was performed a second time for about 6 to 12 cycles using a sample-barcoded 5' primer and a J-beta primer mix. From the 5' RACE reads, TCRdb called clonotypes with MiXCR, one entry per CDR3 protein. The data show 1.5 million to 2 million distinct CDR3 sequences, roughly 52% seen once. The source material was blood. Source of these receptors: a woman between 40 and 55 years old in good health.

DNA for the CDR3: TGTGCCAGCAGTCGGCGGGAGGGGGTCTACGAGCAGTACTTC. Its translation is CASSRREGVYEQYF. The chain employs TRBV27 and TRBJ2-7, with TRBD2 matching 9 bases. Trimming removed 5 bases from V and 3 bases from J; junction bases left unmatched: 5. Germline V CDR1 and CDR2: MNHEY, SMNVEV (reference sequence). The CDR3 has 14 amino acids.

The chain links TRBV6-2 or TRBV6-3 to TRBJ2-3, with D perhaps given as TRBD1 or TRBD2 (5 bases each). Germline V lookup: CDR1 MNHEY, CDR2 SVGEGT. The CDR3 is 12 amino acids. V dropped 7 bases and J dropped 10 bases, with 15 bases sitting between them. The CDR3 is CASTQRVGAQYF. DNA of the CDR3: TGTGCCAGCACCCAACGAGTGGGGGCGCAGTATTTT.

This rearrangement joins TRBV5-1 to TRBJ1-2; perhaps TRBD1 as D (5 bases). V lost 4 bases and J lost 1, with 14 bases in between. This CDR3 has 15 amino acids. Germline assignment: CDR1 SGHRS and CDR2 YFSETQ. CDR3 loop: CASSMSGQGNYGYTF. CDR3 sequence (DNA): TGCGCCAGCAGCATGAGTGGGCAGGGTAACTATGGCTACACCTTC.

The rearrangement uses TRBV20-1 and TRBJ2-4; 14 bases line up with TRBD2. This CDR3 spans 16 amino acids. With V trimmed by 6 bases and J by 0 bases, 4 bases remained unmatched. The germline V gene has CDR1 DFQATT and CDR2 SNEGSKA (reference sequence). CDR3 sequence: CSATSGGGLAKNIQYF. In DNA, the CDR3 is TGCAGTGCGACTAGCGGGGGGGGCCTAGCCAAAAACATTCAGTACTTC.

This clonotype has only a few counts. This sequence joins TRBV4-1 and TRBJ2-5; a weak D match, TRBD1 (5 bases). This CDR3 spans 16 amino acids. Germline CDR1 MGHRA, CDR2 YSYEKL. V was shortened by 5 bases and J by 2 bases, with 18 bases between the two germline ends. CDR3 bases: TGCGCCAGCAGCGCTCCAACGGCAGGGCTTCAAGAGACCCAGTACTTC. Translating gives CASSAPTAGLQETQYF.

V gene TRBV6-5 combines with J gene TRBJ1-4, with D hard to call. The CDR3 totals 11 residues. In germline, CDR1 is MNHEY, CDR2 SVGAGI. Trimming took 6 bases from V and 7 from J, leaving 6 bases between them. The CDR3 coding sequence is TGTGCCAGCAGCACCGGTGAAAAACTGTTTTTT. Encoded protein: CASSTGEKLFF.

The chain links TRBV6-2 or TRBV6-3 to TRBJ1-5; D not certain. Germline V gives CDR1 MNHEY, CDR2 SVGEGT. V lost 7 bases and J lost 6, with 10 bases in between. The CDR3 spans 12 residues. DNA for the CDR3: TGTGCCAGCAACGAAGGTCCTCAGCCCCAGCATTTT. This sequence encodes CASNEGPQPQHF.

The genes are TRBV12-3 or TRBV12-4 and TRBJ1-4; perhaps TRBD1 as D (5 bases). The V and J ends lost 1 base and 10 bases respectively, with 13 bases between them. The CDR3 extends over 14 amino acids. CDR3 coding DNA: TGTGCCAGCAGTTTAGACTGGCAGGGCGGAAAACTGTTTTTT. It specifies CASSLDWQGGKLFF.

V is TRBV6-5 and J is TRBJ2-6; D is perhaps TRBD1 (5 bases). CDR1 is MNHEY, CDR2 SVGAGI, per germline. The CDR3 consists of 16 residues. V was trimmed by 6 bases and J by 0 bases, leaving 12 bases between them. The CDR3 protein is CASRTTESSGANVLTF. The CDR3, as DNA: TGTGCCAGCAGGACGACAGAATCCTCTGGGGCCAACGTCCTGACTTTC.

Only one count was recorded for this clonotype. The V and J genes are TRBV5-1 and TRBJ2-1; D is tentatively TRBD1 or TRBD2 (5 bases each). The CDR3 runs to 16 residues. The germline CDR1 and CDR2 sequences are SGHRS and YFSETQ. V gave up 2 bases and J gave up 9 bases, with 21 bases separating them. CDR3 coding DNA: TGCGCCAGCAGCTTCGCTTCCCAAGGGAGTAGGGGTGAGCAGTTCTTC. Amino acids: CASSFASQGSRGEQFF.

J is TRBJ1-2 and V is TRBV12-3 or TRBV12-4; D is unclear. The CDR3 extends over 16 amino acids. Trimming took off 5 bases at V and 1 base at J, with 17 bases between the two ends. The DNA of the CDR3 is TGTGCCAGCAGTCCGCAGGTGAGGCCTAATAACTATGGCTACACCTTC. Its translation is CASSPQVRPNNYGYTF.

This chain links TRBV20-1 with TRBJ1-2, with 7 bases matching TRBD1. V dropped 3 bases and J dropped 0; count of bases not matched to a gene: 7. The V gene's germline CDR1 is DFQATT and CDR2 SNEGSKA (reference sequence). This CDR3 has 15 amino acids. CDR3 bases: TGCAGTGCTAGCGACGCCGGGACAGCTAACTATGGCTACACCTTC. Residues: CSASDAGTANYGYTF.